The rows below give T cell receptor beta chains drawn from one sample of a study of blood T cells in healthy people across ages. MiXCR, applied by TCRdb to the 5' RACE reads, yields one record per CDR3 protein. The profile shows around 1.5 million distinct CDR3 sequences, around 36% of them singletons. Sequencing was carried out using blood. These receptors were obtained from a woman between 25 and 40 years old in good health. Each CDR3 is given with its conserved first and last residue. Each record gives: J gene, clone size, V gene, CDR3 protein. For some rows the clone size is stated as once, few or many, or as a class when expanded; others skip it.

>NA|NA|TRBV4-2
CASSPDLAEQYF
>TRBJ2-1|NA|TRBV9
CASSVLPSTDEQFF
>TRBJ2-5|NA|TRBV2
CATITGTLQETQYF
>TRBJ2-1|NA|TRBV6-2/TRBV6-3
CASSPSGGISYNEQFF
>TRBJ2-7|NA|TRBV6-1
CASTFSGTGDIYEQYF
>TRBJ2-2|NA|TRBV6-6
CASRRRGQGITGERFF
>TRBJ2-5|few|TRBV11-2
CASSLGAGIETQYF
>TRBJ2-5|many|TRBV5-1
CASSMEQETQYF
>TRBJ2-1|few|TRBV6-9
CASIPLRGGSYNEQFF
>TRBJ1-3|NA|TRBV5-1
CASSDDRGFGGNTIYF
>TRBJ2-5|NA|TRBV9
CASIVGPATNQETQYF
>TRBJ2-1|few|TRBV12-3/TRBV12-4
CASSLGGGPSYNEQFF
>TRBJ2-3|few|TRBV10-1
CASRGNGNTQYF
>TRBJ2-3|few|TRBV20-1
CSAERDSTDTQYF
>TRBJ2-5|few|TRBV28
CASSLGDPGKTQYF
>TRBJ2-5|NA|TRBV21-1
CASSKSGQGAETQYF
>TRBJ1-4|few|TRBV5-5
CASSFVLNEKLFF
>TRBJ2-3|NA|TRBV20-1
CSARGRSDTQYF
>TRBJ2-1|few|TRBV4-1
CASTNRGVPEQFF
>TRBJ2-7|few|TRBV27
CASSIRTGGTYEQYF
>TRBJ1-6|NA|TRBV5-1
CASSPHPSSYNSPLHF
>TRBJ2-1|few|TRBV20-1
CSAFRDRGLRGNEQFF
>TRBJ2-3|NA|TRBV3-1
CASSQDPGAPNTQYF
>TRBJ1-2|NA|TRBV28
CASSPPNLANYGYTF
>TRBJ2-7|few|TRBV29-1
CSVEAEGYEQYF
>TRBJ2-1|NA|TRBV5-1
CASSSAGGRRFNEQFF
>TRBJ2-1|NA|TRBV9
CASSVTGNERFF
>TRBJ2-5|NA|TRBV3-1
CASSQDRWEETQYF
>TRBJ2-6|NA|TRBV30
CAWMRQGDSGANVLTF
>TRBJ2-2|few|TRBV4-1
CASSRTDPLLNTGELFF
>TRBJ1-1|few|TRBV20-1
CSAIGRTSMNTEAFF
>TRBJ2-7|NA|TRBV6-1
CASKRGGFYEQYF
>TRBJ2-1|NA|TRBV29-1
CSAQLEYNEQFF
>TRBJ1-1|NA|TRBV9
CASSVGGLGGGTEAFF
>TRBJ2-1|few|TRBV4-1
CASSPTGVRGSYNEQFF
>TRBJ2-5|few|TRBV3-1
CASSQRGTQETQYF
>TRBJ2-3|NA|TRBV11-1
CASTTGPGRGTGTQYF
>TRBJ2-3|many|TRBV20-1
CSAPSSGGANTQYF
>TRBJ1-1|once|TRBV29-1
CSVLKGSAFF
>TRBJ2-7|many|TRBV7-9
CASSPSATPNEQYF
>TRBJ2-7|NA|TRBV20-1
CSARGHISVPFEQYF
>TRBJ2-5|NA|TRBV9
CASSVVGRDGETQYF
>TRBJ2-1|many|TRBV12-3/TRBV12-4
CANGGEGHEQFF
>TRBJ2-7|NA|TRBV2
CASSKGLAGGLHEQYF
>TRBJ1-4|NA|TRBV3-1
CASSPTDEKLFF
>TRBJ1-3|NA|TRBV2
CASGPANTIYF
>TRBJ2-1|NA|TRBV9
CASSVMPGGRAVNEQFF
>TRBJ1-1|NA|TRBV29-1
CSVEGWGVTEAFF
>TRBJ2-1|few|TRBV12-3/TRBV12-4
CASTRSTYNEQFF